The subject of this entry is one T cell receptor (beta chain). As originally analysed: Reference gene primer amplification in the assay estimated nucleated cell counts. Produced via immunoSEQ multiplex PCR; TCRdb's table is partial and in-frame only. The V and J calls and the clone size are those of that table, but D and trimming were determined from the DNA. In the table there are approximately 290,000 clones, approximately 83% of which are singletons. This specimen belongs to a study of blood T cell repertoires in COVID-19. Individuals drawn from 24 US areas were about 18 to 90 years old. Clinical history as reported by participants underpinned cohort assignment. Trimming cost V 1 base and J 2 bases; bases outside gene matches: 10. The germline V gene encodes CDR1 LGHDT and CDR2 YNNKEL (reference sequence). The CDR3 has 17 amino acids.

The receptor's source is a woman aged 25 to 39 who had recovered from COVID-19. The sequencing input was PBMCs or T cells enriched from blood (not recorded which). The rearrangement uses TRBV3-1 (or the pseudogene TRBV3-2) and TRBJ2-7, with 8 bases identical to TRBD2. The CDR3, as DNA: TGTGCCAGCAGCCAAGGCTCTTCCGTAGCGGGGCCCTACGAGCAGTACTTC. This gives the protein CASSQGSSVAGPYEQYF.